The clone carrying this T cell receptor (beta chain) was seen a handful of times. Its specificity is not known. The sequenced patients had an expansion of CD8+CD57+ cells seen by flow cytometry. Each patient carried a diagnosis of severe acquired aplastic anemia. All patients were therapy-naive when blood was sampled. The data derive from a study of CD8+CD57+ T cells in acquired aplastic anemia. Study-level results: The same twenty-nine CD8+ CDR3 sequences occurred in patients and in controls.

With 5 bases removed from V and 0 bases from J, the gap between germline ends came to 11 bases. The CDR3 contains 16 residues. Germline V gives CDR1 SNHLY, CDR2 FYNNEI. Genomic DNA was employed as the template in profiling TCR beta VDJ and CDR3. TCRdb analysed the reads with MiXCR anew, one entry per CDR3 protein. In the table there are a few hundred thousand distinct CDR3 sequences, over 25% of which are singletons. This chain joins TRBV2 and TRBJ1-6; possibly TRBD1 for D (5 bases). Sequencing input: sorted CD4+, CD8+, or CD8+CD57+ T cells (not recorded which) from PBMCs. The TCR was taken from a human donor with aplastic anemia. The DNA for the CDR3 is TGTGCCAGCAGTTTTTGGGACGACTCCTATAATTCACCCCTCCACTTT. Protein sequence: CASSFWDDSYNSPLHF.